The T cell receptor (beta chain) under discussion was sequenced for a study of blood T cell repertoires in COVID-19. This clone was counted at least ten times. With 3 bases removed from V and 12 bases from J, the gap between germline ends came to 18 bases. The CDR3 has 13 residues. Per the germline V gene, CDR1 is LNHDA and CDR2 is SQIVND (reference sequence). Method: immunoSEQ multiplex PCR; TCRdb's copy keeps in-frame clones and lacks some. The sample records some 200,000 clones, about 80% being singletons. The TCR comes from a woman aged 55-69 years with acute COVID-19. The rearrangement uses TRBV19 and TRBJ2-7; maybe TRBD2 (7 bases). The sample comprised PBMCs or T cells enriched from blood (not recorded which). This CDR3 is CASSMSRGGRAYF. The CDR3 bases are TGTGCCAGTAGTATGTCCAGGGGAGGGAGAGCGTACTTC.